A selection of T cell receptor beta chains follows, all from one sample in a study of shared clonotypes between healthy human individuals. This table comes from immunoSEQ multiplex PCR, and its TCRdb copy is limited to in-frame clones, with some not included. The table has over 1.4 million clones, approximately 97% seen once. The sample was naive CD4+ T cells sorted from blood. The receptors were sampled from a young man in good health. CDR3s include the opening cysteine and the closing phenylalanine or tryptophan. Fields, in order: clone size, J gene, D gene, V gene, CDR3 length, CDR3 protein, CDR3 DNA. D genes are given only for firm matches. Clone sizes are given selectively: once, few, many, or a class where the clone is expanded.

once TRBJ2-1 - TRBV7-9 10 CASSLTEQFF TGTGCCAGCAGCTTAACGGAGCAGTTCTTC
- TRBJ2-7 - TRBV7-2 15 CASSLTSGLSYEQYF TGTGCCAGCAGCTTAACTTCAGGGCTTAGCTACGAGCAGTACTTC
- TRBJ1-1 - TRBV5-5 15 CASSSGRKSNTEAFF TGTGCCAGCAGCTCAGGACGTAAGTCGAACACTGAAGCTTTCTTT
- TRBJ2-7 TRBD1 TRBV2 14 CASRATGITYEQYF TGTGCCAGCAGAGCGACAGGGATCACCTACGAGCAGTACTTC
once TRBJ1-2 - TRBV21-1 18 CASSKALCRPSANYGYTF TGTGCCAGCAGCAAAGCGCTTTGTCGCCCCTCAGCTAACTATGGCTACACCTTC
- TRBJ2-3 TRBD2 TRBV19 14 CASRGRGETDTQYF TGTGCCAGTCGGGGCCGGGGGGAGACAGATACGCAGTATTTT
- TRBJ2-7 TRBD1 TRBV4-3 14 CASSQGTGVYEQYF TGCGCCAGCAGCCAGGGGACAGGGGTCTACGAGCAGTACTTC
- TRBJ1-5 TRBD1 TRBV6-1 15 CASSGWTGTTQPQHF TGTGCCAGCAGTGGCTGGACAGGGACTACTCAGCCCCAGCATTTT
- TRBJ1-2 TRBD1 TRBV7-2 14 CASSQDRAVRGYTF TGTGCCAGCAGCCAGGACAGGGCCGTGAGGGGCTACACCTTC
- TRBJ2-2 TRBD1 TRBV15 14 CATSRDRGTGELFF TGTGCCACCAGCAGAGACAGGGGGACCGGGGAGCTGTTTTTT
- TRBJ2-7 TRBD1 TRBV30 16 CAWSPWTGTLSYEQYF TGTGCCTGGAGTCCATGGACAGGAACCCTCTCCTACGAGCAGTACTTC
- TRBJ2-2 - TRBV7-9 19 CASSPSRNAILAFTGELFF TGTGCCAGCAGCCCAAGCCGGAACGCCATCCTAGCGTTCACCGGGGAGCTGTTTTTT
- TRBJ2-7 TRBD1 TRBV2 15 CASSDPRDRAYEQYF TGTGCCAGCAGTGACCCCCGGGACAGAGCCTACGAGCAGTACTTC
- TRBJ1-1 - TRBV18 13 CASSPGVGIEAFF TGTGCCAGCTCACCAGGAGTTGGGATTGAAGCTTTCTTT
- TRBJ2-1 TRBD2 TRBV2 15 CASSSLASGDNEQFF TGTGCCAGCAGTTCCCTGGCTAGCGGAGACAATGAGCAGTTCTTC
- TRBJ2-2 - TRBV5-1 14 CASSGSGTIGELFF TGCGCCAGCAGCGGTTCAGGGACGATCGGGGAGCTGTTTTTT
- TRBJ2-1 - TRBV19 12 CASSKGWGVQFF TGTGCCAGTAGTAAGGGTTGGGGGGTGCAGTTCTTC
- TRBJ2-5 - TRBV5-1 14 CASSFLATQETQYF TGCGCCAGCAGCTTTCTAGCGACGCAAGAGACCCAGTACTTC
- TRBJ1-2 - TRBV2 15 CASSYQVPSNYGYTF TGTGCCAGCAGTTATCAGGTTCCCTCTAACTATGGCTACACCTTC
- TRBJ1-5 - TRBV5-1 13 CASSLGRDQPQHF TGCGCCAGCAGCTTAGGGCGCGATCAGCCCCAGCATTTT
few TRBJ1-5 - TRBV29-1 12 CSAGDSNQPQHF TGCAGCGCAGGGGATTCCAATCAGCCCCAGCATTTT
- TRBJ2-3 - TRBV4-1 15 CASSHTRLSTDTQYF TGCGCCAGCAGCCATACAAGATTAAGCACAGATACGCAGTATTTT
- TRBJ2-7 - TRBV18 13 CASSRPRPYEQYF TGTGCCAGCTCACGCCCTCGTCCCTACGAGCAGTACTTC
once TRBJ1-5 TRBD1 TRBV5-6 16 CASSRDRVGSNQPQHF TGTGCCAGCAGCCGGGACAGGGTCGGTAGCAATCAGCCCCAGCATTTT
- TRBJ2-1 TRBD2 TRBV19 15 CASLTRTSGTNEQFF TGTGCCAGCCTGACCCGGACTAGCGGGACCAATGAGCAGTTCTTC
- TRBJ2-3 - TRBV18 16 CASSPQGQVSADTQYF TGTGCCAGCTCACCTCAGGGGCAGGTATCCGCAGATACGCAGTATTTT
once TRBJ2-7 TRBD1 TRBV10-1 14 CASNAGGPGAEQYF TGCGCCAGCAACGCAGGGGGTCCGGGCGCCGAGCAGTACTTC
- TRBJ2-7 - TRBV7-8 16 CASSPKKRDTAYEQYF TGTGCCAGCAGCCCAAAAAAGAGGGACACCGCCTACGAGCAGTACTTC
- TRBJ2-7 TRBD1 TRBV30 15 CAWSRVGQGTYEQYF TGTGCCTGGAGCCGTGTGGGACAGGGGACCTACGAGCAGTACTTC
- TRBJ1-4 TRBD1 TRBV7-9 16 CASSLGQGFNNEKLFF TGTGCCAGCAGCTTGGGACAGGGATTCAATAATGAAAAACTGTTTTTT
- TRBJ2-3 - TRBV7-2 16 CASSLNRNAATDTQYF TGTGCCAGCAGCTTGAACCGAAACGCTGCCACAGATACGCAGTATTTT
- TRBJ2-1 TRBD2 TRBV18 15 CASSLSASGYNEQFF TGTGCCAGCTCACTCTCGGCTAGCGGATACAATGAGCAGTTCTTC
- TRBJ2-3 - TRBV23-1 12 CASSQNSDTQYF TGCGCCAGCAGCCAAAATTCCGATACGCAGTATTTT
- TRBJ2-7 TRBD2 TRBV10-3 17 CAISEKPIAGGKYEQYF TGTGCCATCAGTGAGAAACCGATAGCGGGAGGAAAATACGAGCAGTACTTC
- TRBJ2-5 - TRBV19 13 CASSNRAQETQYF TGTGCCAGTAGCAACAGGGCCCAAGAGACCCAGTACTTC
- TRBJ1-5 - TRBV6-5 13 CASSSLRNQPQHF TGTGCCAGCAGTTCCCTCCGTAATCAGCCCCAGCATTTT
- TRBJ2-2 - TRBV7-2 14 CASSLLVPTGELFF TGTGCCAGCAGCTTACTGGTTCCCACCGGGGAGCTGTTTTTT
- TRBJ2-1 - TRBV7-3 15 CASSLNRGSNNEQFF TGTGCCAGCAGCTTAAACCGAGGGAGTAACAATGAGCAGTTCTTC
- TRBJ1-1 - TRBV5-1 14 CASSPAGSGTEAFF TGCGCCAGCAGCCCCGCGGGCTCGGGCACTGAAGCTTTCTTT
- TRBJ2-7 - TRBV25-1 13 CASRGPVLREQYF TGTGCCAGCAGGGGCCCGGTCCTAAGGGAGCAGTACTTC
- TRBJ1-2 - TRBV28 12 CASSARQYGYTF TGTGCCAGCAGTGCCCGACAGTATGGCTACACCTTC
- TRBJ2-1 TRBD1 TRBV27 16 CASSLWGTGRYNEQFF TGTGCCAGCAGTTTGTGGGGGACAGGGAGGTACAATGAGCAGTTCTTC
- TRBJ2-2 TRBD2 TRBV7-9 19 CASISRTSGSQGGTGELFF TGTGCCAGCATCTCTCGGACTAGCGGGAGTCAAGGAGGCACCGGGGAGCTGTTTTTT
- TRBJ2-6 - TRBV7-9 14 CASSLRSGANVLTF TGTGCCAGCAGCTTACGCTCTGGGGCCAACGTCCTGACTTTC
- TRBJ2-5 - TRBV28 11 CASRRTERQYF TGTGCCAGCAGACGGACGGAACGACAGTACTTC
once TRBJ2-1 TRBD2 TRBV11-2 15 CASSTGTSIYNEQFF TGTGCCAGCAGCACCGGGACTAGCATATACAATGAGCAGTTCTTC
- TRBJ1-2 - TRBV27 13 CASSPDQEYGYTF TGTGCCAGCAGTCCGGACCAGGAGTATGGCTACACCTTC